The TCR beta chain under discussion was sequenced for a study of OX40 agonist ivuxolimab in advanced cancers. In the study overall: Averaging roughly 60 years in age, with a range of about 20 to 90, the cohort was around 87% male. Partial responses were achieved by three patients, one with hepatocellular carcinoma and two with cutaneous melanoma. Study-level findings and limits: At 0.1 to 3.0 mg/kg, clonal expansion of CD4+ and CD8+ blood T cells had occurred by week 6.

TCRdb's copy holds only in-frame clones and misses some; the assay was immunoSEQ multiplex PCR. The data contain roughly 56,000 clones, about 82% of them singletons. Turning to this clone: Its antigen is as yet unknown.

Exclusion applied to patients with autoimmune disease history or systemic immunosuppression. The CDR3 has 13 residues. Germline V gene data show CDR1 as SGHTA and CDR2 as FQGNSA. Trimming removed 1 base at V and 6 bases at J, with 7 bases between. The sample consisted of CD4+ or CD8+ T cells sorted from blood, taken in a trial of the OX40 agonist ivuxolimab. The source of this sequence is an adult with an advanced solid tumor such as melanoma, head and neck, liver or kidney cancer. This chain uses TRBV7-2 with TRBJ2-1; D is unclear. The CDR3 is CASSLGQSNEQFF. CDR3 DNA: TGTGCCAGCAGCTTAGGTCAGTCCAATGAGCAGTTCTTC.